This TCR beta chain comes out of a study of blood T cell repertoires in COVID-19. In the study overall: PBMCs, B-cell-depleted T cells, or T cells were the source of the cDNA or gDNA that made up the material.

This clone was found once. The data were produced by immunoSEQ multiplex PCR, yet TCRdb's version contains in-frame clones alone and is incomplete. The data show approximately 40,000 clones, 87% seen once. Trimming removed 4 bases at V and 5 bases at J, with 12 bases between. The germline gives CDR1 SGHVS, CDR2 FQNEAQ. This CDR3 region has 14 residues. Sequencing was performed on peripheral blood. V usage is TRBV7-8 and J usage is TRBJ2-1; D may be TRBD1 (5 bases). This receptor was taken from a man aged 40-49 years with COVID-19, enrolled during active disease. CDR3 loop: CASSSRQLHNEQFF. The DNA of the CDR3 is TGTGCCAGCAGCTCGAGACAGCTACACAATGAGCAGTTCTTC.